This note documents a single T cell receptor beta chain sequence. These data belong to a study of blood T cell repertoires in COVID-19. In Cohort 3, a recovered donor had either two negative PCRs, clearance, or symptom resolution. As originally analysed: Using reference gene primer amplification, nucleated cell counts were estimated. Produced via immunoSEQ multiplex PCR; TCRdb's table is partial and in-frame only. That table supplies the V and J calls and clone size; D and trimming were determined from the DNA. The repertoire consists of some 200,000 clones, with around 90% occurring once and the leading ten covering roughly 8.1%. The TCR was taken from a woman younger than 35 who had recovered from COVID-19. Sequenced sample: PBMCs or T cells enriched from blood (not recorded which).

CDR3 residues: CASSVGTSGGASYEQYF. The DNA of the CDR3 is TGTGCCAGCAGCGTGGGGACTAGCGGGGGGGCGTCCTACGAGCAGTACTTC. V gene TRBV9 combines with J gene TRBJ2-7; TRBD2 matches at 16 bases. The J segment lost 1 base and the V segment lost 2 bases, leaving 3 bases of the junction unmatched. Germline assignment: CDR1 SGDLS and CDR2 YYNGEE. CDR3 length: 17 residues.